This entry concerns a single TCR beta chain. Germline assignment: CDR1 MNHEY and CDR2 SMNVEV (reference sequence). With 5 bases clipped from V and 4 bases from J, the junction kept 7 bases outside the gene matches. This CDR3 has 14 amino acids. The sample is drawn from a study of blood T cell repertoires in COVID-19. Study background: T cells, B-cell-depleted T cells, or PBMCs supplied cDNA or gDNA.

Assay: immunoSEQ multiplex PCR; the TCRdb copy retains only in-frame clones and omits some. The sample consists of some 280,000 clones, about nine tenths of them appearing once. V usage is TRBV27 and J usage is TRBJ2-7, with 8 bases identical to TRBD1. This TCR came from a woman in her forties who had recovered from COVID-19. Sequenced input: peripheral blood. CDR3: CASSRTGPQYEQYF. CDR3 sequence (DNA): TGTGCCAGCAGTCGGACAGGGCCCCAATACGAGCAGTACTTC.